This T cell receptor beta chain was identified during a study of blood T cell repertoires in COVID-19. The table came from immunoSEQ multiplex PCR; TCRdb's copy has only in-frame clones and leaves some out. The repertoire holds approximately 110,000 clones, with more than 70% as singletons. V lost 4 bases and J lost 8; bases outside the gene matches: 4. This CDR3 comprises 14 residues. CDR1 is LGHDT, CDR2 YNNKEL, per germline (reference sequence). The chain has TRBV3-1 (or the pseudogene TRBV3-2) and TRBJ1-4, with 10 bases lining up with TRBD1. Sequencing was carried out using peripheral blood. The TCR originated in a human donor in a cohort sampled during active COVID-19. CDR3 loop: CASSPTGGREKLFF. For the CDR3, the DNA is TGTGCCAGCAGCCCGACAGGGGGCCGGGAAAAACTGTTTTTT.